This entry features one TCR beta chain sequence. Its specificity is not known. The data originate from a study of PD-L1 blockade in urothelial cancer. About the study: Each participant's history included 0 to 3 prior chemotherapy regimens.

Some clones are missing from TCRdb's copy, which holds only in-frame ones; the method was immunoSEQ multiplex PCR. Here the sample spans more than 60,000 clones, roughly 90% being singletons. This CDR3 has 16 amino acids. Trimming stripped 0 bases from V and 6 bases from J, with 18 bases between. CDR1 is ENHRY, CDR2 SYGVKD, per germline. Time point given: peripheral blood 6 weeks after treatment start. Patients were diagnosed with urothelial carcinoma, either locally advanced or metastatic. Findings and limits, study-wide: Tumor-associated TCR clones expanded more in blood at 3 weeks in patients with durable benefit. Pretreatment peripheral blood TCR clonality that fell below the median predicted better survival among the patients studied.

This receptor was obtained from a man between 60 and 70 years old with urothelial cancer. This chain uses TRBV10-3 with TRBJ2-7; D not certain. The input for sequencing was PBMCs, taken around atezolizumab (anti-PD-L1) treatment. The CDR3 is CAISESPRVYPPEQYF. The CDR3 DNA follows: TGTGCCATCAGTGAGTCGCCCCGGGTCTACCCCCCCGAGCAGTACTTC.